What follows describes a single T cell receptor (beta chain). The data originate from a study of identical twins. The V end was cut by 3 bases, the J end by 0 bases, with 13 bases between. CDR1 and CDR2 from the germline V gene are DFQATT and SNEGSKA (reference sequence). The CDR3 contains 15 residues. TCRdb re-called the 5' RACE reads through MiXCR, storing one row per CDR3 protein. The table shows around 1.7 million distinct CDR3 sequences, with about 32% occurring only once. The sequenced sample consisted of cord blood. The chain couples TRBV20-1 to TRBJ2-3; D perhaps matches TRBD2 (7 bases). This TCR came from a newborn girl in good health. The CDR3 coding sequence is TGCAGTGCTAGTTCGGGCGGGGGCAGCACAGATACGCAGTATTTT. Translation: CSASSGGGSTDTQYF.